The sequence of this T cell receptor beta chain was determined in a study of CD8 T cells in ankylosing spondylitis. Molecular-barcoded quantitative 5'-RACE produced these TCR beta libraries. In TCRdb, the 5' RACE reads were re-called with MiXCR into one record per CDR3 protein. The sample shows around 150,000 distinct CDR3 sequences, roughly 11% of them seen only once. Findings of the study overall: CD8+ by phenotype, disease-linked clones were relatively rare in peripheral blood. It was reported that disease-linked clones were significantly enriched in matched ankylosing spondylitis synovial fluid. There was a TCR beta motif, made of several highly homologous variants, that appeared characteristic of ankylosing spondylitis blood.

This clonotype was seen repeatedly, ten times or more. Its target is unknown. CDR1 and CDR2 from the germline V gene are SEHNR and FQNEAQ (reference sequence). The junction had 13 bases not matched to a gene; V was cut back by 4 bases and J by 11 bases. The CDR3 runs 14 residues. The clonotype comes from a female donor with ankylosing spondylitis or in good health (not recorded which). The V and J genes are TRBV7-9 and TRBJ1-1; TRBD1 matches 7 bases. Material: blood, either unsorted or a sorted T cell fraction (not recorded which). The CDR3 sequence is CASSSDRRTLKAFF. CDR3 bases: TGTGCCAGCAGCTCGGACAGGAGAACCTTGAAGGCTTTCTTT.